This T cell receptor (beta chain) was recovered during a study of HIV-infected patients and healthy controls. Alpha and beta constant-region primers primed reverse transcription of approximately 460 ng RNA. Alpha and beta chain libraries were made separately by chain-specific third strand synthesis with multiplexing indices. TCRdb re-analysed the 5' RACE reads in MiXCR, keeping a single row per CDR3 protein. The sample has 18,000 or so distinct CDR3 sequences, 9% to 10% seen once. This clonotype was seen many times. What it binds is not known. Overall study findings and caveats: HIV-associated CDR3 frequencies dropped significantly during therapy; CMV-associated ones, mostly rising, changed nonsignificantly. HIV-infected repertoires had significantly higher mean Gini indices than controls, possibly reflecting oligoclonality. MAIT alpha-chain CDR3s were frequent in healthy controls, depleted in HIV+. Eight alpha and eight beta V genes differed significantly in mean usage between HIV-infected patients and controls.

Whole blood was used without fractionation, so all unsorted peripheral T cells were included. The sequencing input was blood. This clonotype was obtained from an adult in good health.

CDR3 DNA: TGTGCCAGCAGTTTAAGTCGTCAGCCCCAGCATTTT. This sequence encodes CASSLSRQPQHF. J is TRBJ1-5 and V is TRBV28, with unresolved D. The CDR3 is 12 amino acids. V dropped 2 bases and J dropped 6 bases, with 5 bases sitting between them. Germline V gene lookup returns CDR1 MDHEN and CDR2 SYDVKM.